Listed below are T cell receptor beta chains from one sample, sequenced in a study of T cell responses to AZD1222 COVID-19 vaccine. The method was immunoSEQ multiplex PCR; TCRdb's version includes in-frame clones alone and lacks a portion of them. The sample contains 130,000 or so clones, roughly 85% of which appear only once. The sample here was peripheral blood, taken 28 days after the second dose of the MenACWY control vaccine. These receptors came from an adult who received the MenACWY meningococcal vaccine as a control. The CDR3 runs from the conserved cysteine through the conserved F or W. D genes are given only for firm matches.

J gene	D gene	V gene	CDR3 protein
TRBJ2-1	TRBD2	TRBV9	CASSIGLAGVSDNEQFF
TRBJ1-1	-	TRBV5-1	CASSFTGKTEAFF
TRBJ2-2	-	TRBV7-3	CASSLTHVENTGELFF
TRBJ2-5	-	TRBV18	CASSHEAETQYF
TRBJ1-5	TRBD1	TRBV24-1	CATSDSEQGASQPQHF
TRBJ2-3	TRBD2	TRBV7-8	CASSLASGGDRTDTQYF
TRBJ2-3	-	TRBV10-3	CAISERVTSTDTQYF
TRBJ1-2	-	TRBV27	CASSASGHSLNYGYTF
TRBJ1-2	TRBD1	TRBV4-1	CASSLDIGSTGSYGYTF
TRBJ2-1	-	TRBV6-5	CASSYYPLSHNEQFF